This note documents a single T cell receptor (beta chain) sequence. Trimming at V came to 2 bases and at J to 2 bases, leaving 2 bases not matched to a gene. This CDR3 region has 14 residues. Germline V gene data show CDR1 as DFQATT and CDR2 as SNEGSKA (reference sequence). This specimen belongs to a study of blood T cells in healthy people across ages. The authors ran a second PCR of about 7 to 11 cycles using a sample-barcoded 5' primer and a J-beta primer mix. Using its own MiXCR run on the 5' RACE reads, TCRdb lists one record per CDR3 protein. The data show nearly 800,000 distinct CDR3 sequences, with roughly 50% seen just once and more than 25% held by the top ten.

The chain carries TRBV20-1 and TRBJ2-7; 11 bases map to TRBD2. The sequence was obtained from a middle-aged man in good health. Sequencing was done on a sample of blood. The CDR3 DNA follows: TGCAGTGCTAGAAAGACTAGCGGGACCTACGAGCAGTACTTC. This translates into CSARKTSGTYEQYF.